The 29 T cell receptor beta chains below were found in one sample sequenced in a study of T-cell reconstitution after alpha-beta-depleted transplantation in children. A TCRbeta library incorporating unique molecular identifiers was prepared. TCRdb recomputed calls from the PCR reads with MiXCR, one row per CDR3 protein. The sample consists of about 540,000 distinct CDR3 sequences, approximately 20% of them appearing once. Material: PBMCs from the stem cell graft donor, obtained from the stem cell graft. The receptors were gathered from a human donor who donated a stem cell graft to a child with acute lymphoblastic leukemia.

This clonotype was seen just once. V gene TRBV7-9 combines with J gene TRBJ2-7, with a possible D match to TRBD2 (6 bases). The V gene lost 4 bases and the J gene lost 3 bases, with 13 bases spanning the gap. CDR1 is SEHNR, CDR2 FQNEAQ, per germline (reference sequence). This CDR3 has 14 amino acids. Written as DNA, the CDR3 is TGTGCCAGCAGCTCGCGGGGATTTGGCTACGAGCAGTACTTC. Its protein product is CASSSRGFGYEQYF.

This clonotype was seen only a few times. The chain combines TRBV9 with TRBJ1-2; maybe TRBD1 (5 bases). Germline values: CDR1 SGDLS, CDR2 YYNGEE. This CDR3 has 18 residues. V lost 0 bases and J lost 5, with 23 bases in between. The CDR3 here is CASSVGGVGDNSGYGYTF. CDR3 nucleotide sequence: TGTGCCAGCAGCGTAGGAGGGGTTGGGGATAACAGTGGATATGGCTACACCTTC.

This clonotype was counted a few times. The rearrangement links TRBV14 to TRBJ1-1; tentatively, D is TRBD1 (6 bases). The CDR3 contains 16 residues. In germline, CDR1 is SGHDN, CDR2 FVKESK. V lost 4 bases and J 0 bases, leaving 15 bases between the germline ends. The CDR3 DNA follows: TGTGCCAGCAGCCTTCCACAGGGTGCTATGAACACTGAAGCTTTCTTT. Translating gives CASSLPQGAMNTEAFF.

The V gene is TRBV12-3 or TRBV12-4, the J gene TRBJ2-1; TRBD2 matches 8 bases. This CDR3 is 16 amino acids long. The V and J ends lost 6 bases and 8 bases, in that order; junction bases with no gene match: 15. Written as DNA, the CDR3 is TGTGCCAGCAGCGAAGAACTAGCGGTCCTCCGGGATGAGCAGTTCTTC. Translation: CASSEELAVLRDEQFF.

This clonotype has only a few counts. This chain joins TRBV20-1 and TRBJ2-5; 9 bases map to TRBD2. CDR3 length: 18 amino acids. V shed 0 bases and J 2 bases; nucleotides not matched to a gene: 13. Germline V gene sequence: CDR1 DFQATT, CDR2 SNEGSKA (reference sequence). Written as DNA, the CDR3 is TGCAGTGCTAGAGATATCGGACTAGCGACTAATACGCAAGAGACCCAGTACTTC. Translating gives CSARDIGLATNTQETQYF.

This clonotype was seen a handful of times. The chain couples TRBV5-1 to TRBJ2-7; 7 bases map to TRBD2. This CDR3 is built from 14 residues. Germline V gene sequence: CDR1 SGHRS, CDR2 YFSETQ. Germline trimming cut 2 bases from V and 3 bases from J; bases unmatched to any gene: 5. The CDR3: CASSFGAGFYEQYF. The CDR3 DNA reads TGCGCCAGCAGCTTTGGAGCGGGGTTCTACGAGCAGTACTTC.

This clonotype was detected a few times. V and J are TRBV7-3 and TRBJ2-1; D unresolved. With 4 bases removed from V and 3 bases from J, the gap between germline ends came to 7 bases. This CDR3 region has 13 residues. In germline, CDR1 is SGHTA, CDR2 FQGTGA. The chain's CDR3 is CASSSTDYNEQFF. The CDR3 DNA reads as TGTGCCAGCAGCTCGACCGACTACAATGAGCAGTTCTTC.

The chain joins TRBV11-2 to TRBJ2-1; 13 bases are shared with TRBD2. V lost 5 bases to trimming and J lost 0 bases; unmatched junction nucleotides: 10. This CDR3 is 19 amino acids long. CDR1 is SGHAT and CDR2 is FQNNGV in the germline V gene. CDR3 coding DNA: TGTGCCAGCAGCCGAAGGACTAGCGGGAGTGGGAGCTCCTACAATGAGCAGTTCTTC. It encodes CASSRRTSGSGSSYNEQFF. The complete variable domain, with remaining parts taken from reference TRBV11-2 and TRBJ2-1, reads EAGVAQSPRYKIIEKRQSVAFWCNPISGHATLYWYQQILGQGPKLLIQFQNNGVVDDSQLPKDRFSAERLKGVDSTLKIQPAKLEDSAVYLCASSRRTSGSGSSYNEQFFGPGTRLTVL.

This clonotype was detected only a few times. J is TRBJ2-1 and V is TRBV7-8; D gene unclear. CDR3 size: 14 residues. CDR1 is SGHVS and CDR2 is FQNEAQ in the germline V gene. V gave up 2 bases and J gave up 14 bases, with 19 bases separating them. The CDR3 bases are TGTGCCAGCAGCTTACCGTGGGCGAGAAAGATGGAGTTCTTC. Encoded protein: CASSLPWARKMEFF.

In its sample, this clonotype was seen a few times. The chain joins TRBV5-6 to TRBJ2-1; 9 nucleotides align to TRBD2. The V gene end was trimmed by 2 bases and the J gene end by 4 bases; junction bases not matched to a gene: 4. This CDR3 has 15 residues. CDR1 is SGHDT and CDR2 is YYEEEE in the germline V gene. CDR3 DNA: TGTGCCAGCAGCTTAGCAGCGGGAGGTTACAATGAGCAGTTCTTC. It codes for CASSLAAGGYNEQFF.

This clonotype was found a few times. The rearrangement links TRBV11-3 to TRBJ2-1, with a weak D call TRBD1 (5 bases). Trimming cost V 5 bases and J 9 bases, with 11 bases left between them. The CDR3 has 12 amino acids. Germline lookup yields CDR1 SGHNT and CDR2 YENEEA. The CDR3 DNA follows: TGTGCCAGCAGCCTTTCTAGGGGTGAGCAGTTCTTC. It specifies CASSLSRGEQFF.

The CDR3 DNA reads as TGTGCCAGCAGTCAGGACGGGGGGCTTCACTATGGCTACACCTTC. This gives the protein CASSQDGGLHYGYTF. The rearrangement uses TRBV11-2 and TRBJ1-2, with D perhaps TRBD1 (6 bases). V gave up 6 bases and J gave up 3 bases, with 17 bases separating them. Germline V gives CDR1 SGHAT, CDR2 FQNNGV. CDR3 length equals 15 residues.

This clonotype has only a few counts. The J gene is TRBJ2-7, the V gene TRBV5-1; D remains ambiguous. Trimming stripped 0 bases from V and 2 bases from J, with 9 bases between. Germline V gene lookup returns CDR1 SGHRS and CDR2 YFSETQ. This CDR3 has 14 residues. The CDR3 nucleotides are TGCGCCAGCAGCTTGGAGGCAGTTCCCTACGAGCAGTACTTC. It encodes CASSLEAVPYEQYF.

This clonotype occurred once. This sequence joins TRBV12-3 or TRBV12-4 and TRBJ2-1; D might be TRBD2 (6 bases). The CDR3 runs to 15 residues. With 4 bases removed from V and 5 bases from J, the gap between germline ends came to 15 bases. CDR3 loop: CASSSPYAGHNEQFF. CDR3 sequence (DNA): TGTGCCAGCAGTTCCCCCTATGCGGGGCACAATGAGCAGTTCTTC.

This clonotype occurred a few times. This chain connects TRBV15 to TRBJ2-3; the match to TRBD2 covers 9 bases. V was pared by 0 bases and J by 1 base, with 14 bases of the junction left unmatched. The CDR3 runs to 20 residues. CDR1 LNHNV and CDR2 YYDKDF come from the germline V gene (reference sequence). CDR3 bases: TGTGCCACCAGCAGAGAGAGTAGCGGGAGTTCTTTTCTCGGCACAGATACGCAGTATTTT. Translated: CATSRESSGSSFLGTDTQYF.

The chain joins TRBV29-1 to TRBJ2-5; 8 nucleotides agree with TRBD2. The CDR3 has 13 amino acids. The ends lost 7 bases at V and 5 bases at J; junction bases unmatched: 9. Germline-derived CDR1 and CDR2 are SQVTM and ANQGSEA. CDR3 in amino acids: CSAGRALGETQYF. The DNA for the CDR3 is TGCAGCGCCGGGAGGGCCCTCGGGGAGACCCAGTACTTC.

The V gene is TRBV4-1, the J gene TRBJ1-1, with 7 nucleotides matching TRBD1. Germline V CDR1 and CDR2: MGHRA, YSYEKL. CDR3 length: 15 residues. With 0 bases clipped from V and 1 base from J, the junction kept 2 bases outside the gene matches. The CDR3 region has the DNA TGCGCCAGCAGCCAAGACGGGACAGCGAACACTGAAGCTTTCTTT. Translation: CASSQDGTANTEAFF.

A few counts support this clonotype. The chain joins TRBV5-1 to TRBJ2-7, with 10 bases aligning to TRBD2. The CDR3 is 15 residues long. V lost 4 bases to trimming and J lost 3 bases; unmatched junction nucleotides: 7. CDR1 and CDR2 from the germline V gene are SGHRS and YFSETQ. This chain's CDR3 is CASSPLGTSDYEQYF. In DNA form, the CDR3 reads TGCGCCAGCAGCCCCCTAGGGACTAGCGACTACGAGCAGTACTTC.

V gene TRBV10-3 combines with J gene TRBJ1-2; D gene ambiguous. Germline CDR1 ENHRY, CDR2 SYGVKD. This CDR3 has 13 amino acids. The V and J ends lost 8 bases and 4 bases respectively, with 14 bases between them. CDR3 sequence (DNA): TGTGCCATCCGTAGCAGGCCCGTCTATGGCTACACCTTC. It translates to CAIRSRPVYGYTF.

There are a few counts of this clonotype. The rearrangement links TRBV2 to TRBJ2-7; tentative D call: TRBD2 (6 bases). Between the trimmed V and J ends, which lost 3 bases and 3 bases, there was a span of 12 bases. This CDR3 comprises 14 residues. The germline V gene encodes CDR1 SNHLY and CDR2 FYNNEI. CDR3 bases: TGTGCCAGCAGTGATGCTGCCGGGAGCTACGAGCAGTACTTC. Translating gives CASSDAAGSYEQYF. The whole variable domain, remainder taken from reference TRBV2 and TRBJ2-7, is EPEVTQTPSHQVTQMGQEVILRCVPISNHLYFYWYRQILGQKVEFLVSFYNNEISEKSEIFDDQFSVERPDGSNFTLKIRSTKLEDSAMYFCASSDAAGSYEQYFGPGTRLTVT.

The chain links TRBV5-4 to TRBJ2-4; D tentatively reads TRBD1 or TRBD2 (6 bases each). The CDR3 extends over 15 amino acids. Trimming removed 0 bases from V and 4 bases from J, with 11 bases in between. Looked up from germline, CDR1 is SGHNT and CDR2 is YYREEE (reference sequence). The CDR3: CASSLDPGAKNIQYF. The CDR3 region has the DNA TGTGCCAGCAGCTTGGATCCGGGGGCTAAAAACATTCAGTACTTC.

The V and J genes are TRBV5-1 and TRBJ2-5; maybe TRBD1 (6 bases). V shed 0 bases and J shed 5 bases, with 17 bases lying between them. From germline, CDR1 is SGHRS and CDR2 YFSETQ. This CDR3 comprises 16 residues. The chain's CDR3 is CASSLARQAPRETQYF. CDR3 coding DNA: TGCGCCAGCAGCTTGGCCAGACAGGCGCCTCGGGAGACCCAGTACTTC.

This clonotype was counted a few times. J is TRBJ2-1 and V is TRBV5-1, with 15 bases matching TRBD2. Trimming cost V 0 bases and J 5 bases; bases outside gene matches: 12. Germline V gene sequence: CDR1 SGHRS, CDR2 YFSETQ. The CDR3 has 20 residues. This CDR3 is CASSLGTGLAGGLGDNEQFF. In nucleotides, the CDR3 is TGCGCCAGCAGCTTGGGTACGGGACTAGCGGGAGGCCTAGGTGACAATGAGCAGTTCTTC.

This chain connects TRBV5-1 to TRBJ2-3; no firm D call. The V and J ends lost 4 bases and 0 bases respectively, with 15 bases between them. Germline CDR1 and CDR2: SGHRS and YFSETQ. CDR3 length: 16 amino acids. The chain's CDR3 is CASSHDPGPSTDTQYF. The CDR3 DNA reads as TGCGCCAGCAGCCATGACCCCGGACCGAGCACAGATACGCAGTATTTT.

This clonotype was recorded a few times. The rearrangement uses TRBV4-2 and TRBJ2-1, with 13 bases matching TRBD2. The CDR3 spans 16 residues. Looked up from germline, CDR1 is LGHNA and CDR2 is YNFKEQ. The ends lost 8 bases at V and 4 bases at J; junction bases unmatched: 8. Written as DNA, the CDR3 is TGTGCCAGCCAGAGACTAGCGGGAGGAGAGTACAATGAGCAGTTCTTC. The encoded protein is CASQRLAGGEYNEQFF.

The gene calls are TRBV20-1 and TRBJ2-1; D call uncertain. The germline V gene encodes CDR1 DFQATT and CDR2 SNEGSKA (reference sequence). Trimming left V 6 bases short and J 6 bases short, with 18 bases between. The CDR3 sequence is 14 residues long. The CDR3 nucleotides read TGCAGTGCCCTCCGTGAGCCATACAGCAATGAGCAGTTCTTC. Protein: CSALREPYSNEQFF.

The gene calls are TRBV7-8 and TRBJ2-3; TRBD2 is a possible D gene (6 bases). Germline V lookup: CDR1 SGHVS, CDR2 FQNEAQ. The V end lost 2 bases, the J end lost 6 bases, and 12 bases lay between the germline ends. The CDR3 length is 14 residues. CDR3 in DNA: TGTGCCAGCAGCTTAAGACTAGGGGTGGATACGCAGTATTTT. This encodes CASSLRLGVDTQYF. Complete variable domain (other parts from reference TRBV7-8 and TRBJ2-3): GAGVSQSPRYKVAKRGQDVALRCDPISGHVSLFWYQQALGQGPEFLTYFQNEAQLDKSGLPSDRFFAERPEGSVSTLKIQRTQQEDSAVYLCASSLRLGVDTQYFGPGTRLTVL.

The table lists this clonotype with a few counts. The chain links TRBV12-3 or TRBV12-4 to TRBJ1-2, with a weak D call TRBD1 (5 bases). The V end was cut by 7 bases, the J end by 6 bases, with 12 bases between. CDR3 length: 12 amino acids. The CDR3 DNA reads TGTGCCAGCATTCAGGGTGCGGATGGCTACACCTTC. Translated, it gives CASIQGADGYTF.

Only a few counts were recorded for this clonotype. The rearrangement uses TRBV10-3 and TRBJ2-1, with TRBD2 matching 8 bases. J was trimmed by 4 bases and V by 4 bases; bases with no gene match: 6. CDR1 and CDR2 (germline): ENHRY, SYGVKD. CDR3 size: 15 residues. The CDR3: CAISGGLAGYNEQFF. In DNA form, the CDR3 reads TGTGCCATCAGTGGAGGACTAGCCGGGTACAATGAGCAGTTCTTC.